The 4 T cell receptor beta chains listed next were all sequenced from one sample in a study of identical twins. Each CDR3 protein is one row after TCRdb ran MiXCR on the 5' RACE reads. The sample holds 600,000 to 700,000 distinct CDR3 sequences; 21% are singletons and the top ten take approximately 4.5%. The same specimen was also included in a second study, on T cells expressing NK-cell markers.

Material for sequencing was PBMCs. Every receptor here comes from a woman aged 18 to 35 in good health.

This clonotype was found a few times. This chain connects TRBV20-1 to TRBJ2-2; D remains unclear. V lost 0 bases, J lost 4 bases, and 9 bases lay in between. The CDR3 consists of 14 residues. In germline, CDR1 is DFQATT, CDR2 SNEGSKA (reference sequence). DNA of the CDR3: TGCAGTGCTAGAGATCGGTCTAGCACCGGGGAGCTGTTTTTT. Amino acid sequence: CSARDRSSTGELFF.

This chain's CDR3 is CASSLGVRHNQPQHF. The CDR3 bases are TGTGCCAGCAGCTTGGGCGTCCGACACAATCAGCCCCAGCATTTT. The chain is built from TRBV5-5 and TRBJ1-5; D remains unclear. The germline gives CDR1 SGHKS, CDR2 YYEKEE (reference sequence). The CDR3 is 15 amino acids. With 0 bases removed from V and 3 bases from J, the gap between germline ends came to 10 bases.

The CDR3 sequence is CASSLTGMSPLHF. The CDR3 nucleotides are TGTGCCAGCAGCTTGACAGGGATGTCACCCCTCCACTTT. The rearrangement uses TRBV11-1 and TRBJ1-6; 7 bases map to TRBD1. The V and J ends lost 3 bases and 10 bases, in that order; junction bases with no gene match: 3. The CDR3 loop spans 13 amino acids. Germline CDR1 is SGHAT and CDR2 is FQDESV (reference sequence).

V and J are TRBV6-2 or TRBV6-3 and TRBJ1-1; D is perhaps TRBD1 (5 bases). Per germline, CDR1 MNHEY and CDR2 SVGEGT. Trimming removed 1 base from V and 6 bases from J, with 12 bases in between. The CDR3 length is 14 residues. CDR3 in amino acids: CASSYLGEDAEAFF. CDR3 nucleotide sequence: TGTGCCAGCAGTTACTTAGGGGAGGACGCTGAAGCTTTCTTT.